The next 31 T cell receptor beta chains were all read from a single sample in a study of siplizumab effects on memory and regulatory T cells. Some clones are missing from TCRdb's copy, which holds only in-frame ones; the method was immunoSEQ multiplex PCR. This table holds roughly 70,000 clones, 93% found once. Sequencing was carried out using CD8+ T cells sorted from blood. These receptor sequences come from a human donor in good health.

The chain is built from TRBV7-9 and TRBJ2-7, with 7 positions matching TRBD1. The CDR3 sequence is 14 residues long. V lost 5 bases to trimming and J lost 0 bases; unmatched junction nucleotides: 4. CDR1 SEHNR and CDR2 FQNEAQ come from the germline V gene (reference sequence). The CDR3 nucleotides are TGTGCCAGCAGCGACCGGGACAGCTCCTACGAGCAGTACTTC. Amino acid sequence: CASSDRDSSYEQYF.

CDR3 in amino acids: CASSLTAAGTDTQYF. The CDR3 region has the DNA TGTGCCAGCAGCTTGACCGCCGCAGGCACAGATACGCAGTATTTT. The chain employs TRBV7-3 and TRBJ2-3; D unclear. CDR1 and CDR2 (germline): SGHTA, FQGTGA. Trimming stripped 3 bases from V and 1 base from J, with 11 bases between. CDR3 length: 15 residues.

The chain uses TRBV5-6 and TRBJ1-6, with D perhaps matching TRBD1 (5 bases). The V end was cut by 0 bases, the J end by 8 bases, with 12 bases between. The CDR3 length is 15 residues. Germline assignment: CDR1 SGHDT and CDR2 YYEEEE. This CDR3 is CASSLESRVDSPLHF. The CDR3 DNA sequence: TGTGCCAGCAGCTTGGAATCCAGGGTCGATTCACCCCTCCACTTT.

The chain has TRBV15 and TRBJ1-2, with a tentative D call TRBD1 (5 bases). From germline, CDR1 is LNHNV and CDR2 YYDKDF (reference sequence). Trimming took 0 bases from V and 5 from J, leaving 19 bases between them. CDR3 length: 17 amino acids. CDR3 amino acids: CATSREGQDLHGYGYTF. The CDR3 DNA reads TGTGCCACCAGCAGAGAGGGGCAGGATCTCCATGGGTATGGCTACACCTTC.

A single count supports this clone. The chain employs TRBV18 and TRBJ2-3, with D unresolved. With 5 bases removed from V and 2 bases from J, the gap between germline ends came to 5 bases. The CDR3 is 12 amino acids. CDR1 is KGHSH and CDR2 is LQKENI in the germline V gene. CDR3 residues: CASSEDTDTQYF. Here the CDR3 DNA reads TGTGCCAGCTCAGAGGACACAGATACGCAGTATTTT.

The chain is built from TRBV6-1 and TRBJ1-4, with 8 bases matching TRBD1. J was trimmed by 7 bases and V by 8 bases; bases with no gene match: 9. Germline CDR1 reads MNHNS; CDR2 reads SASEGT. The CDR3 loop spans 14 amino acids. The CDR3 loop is CASGQAGGLEKLFF. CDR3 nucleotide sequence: TGTGCCAGCGGGCAGGCAGGGGGCCTTGAAAAACTGTTTTTT.

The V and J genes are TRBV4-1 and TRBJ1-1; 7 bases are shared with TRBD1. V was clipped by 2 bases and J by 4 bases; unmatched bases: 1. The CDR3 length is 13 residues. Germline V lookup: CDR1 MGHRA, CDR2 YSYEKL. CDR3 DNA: TGCGCCAGCAGCCAATACAGGGGCACTGAAGCTTTCTTT. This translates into CASSQYRGTEAFF.

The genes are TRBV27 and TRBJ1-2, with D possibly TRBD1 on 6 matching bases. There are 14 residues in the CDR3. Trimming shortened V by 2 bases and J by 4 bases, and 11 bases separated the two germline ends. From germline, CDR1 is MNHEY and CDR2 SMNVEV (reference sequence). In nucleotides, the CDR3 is TGTGCCAGCAGTTTAATAGGACAGAGCTATGGCTACACCTTC. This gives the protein CASSLIGQSYGYTF.

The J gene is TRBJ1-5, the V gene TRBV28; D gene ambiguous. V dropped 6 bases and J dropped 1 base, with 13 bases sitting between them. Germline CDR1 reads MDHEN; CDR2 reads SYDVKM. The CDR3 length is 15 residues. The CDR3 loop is CASREEMVSNQPQHF. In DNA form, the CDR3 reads TGTGCCAGCAGGGAAGAGATGGTCAGCAATCAGCCCCAGCATTTT.

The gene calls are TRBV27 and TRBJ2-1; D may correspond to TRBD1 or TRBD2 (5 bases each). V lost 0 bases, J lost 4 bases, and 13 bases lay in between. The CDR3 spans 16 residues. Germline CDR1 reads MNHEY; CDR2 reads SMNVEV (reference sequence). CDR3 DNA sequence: TGTGCCAGCAGTTTATCGTCCGGGGCGATTTACAATGAGCAGTTCTTC. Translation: CASSLSSGAIYNEQFF.

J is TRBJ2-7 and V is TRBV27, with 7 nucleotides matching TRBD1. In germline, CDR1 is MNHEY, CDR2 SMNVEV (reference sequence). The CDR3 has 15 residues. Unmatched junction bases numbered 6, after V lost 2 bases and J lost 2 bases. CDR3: CASSLDQGVTYEQYF. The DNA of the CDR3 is TGTGCCAGCAGTTTAGATCAGGGGGTCACCTACGAGCAGTACTTC.

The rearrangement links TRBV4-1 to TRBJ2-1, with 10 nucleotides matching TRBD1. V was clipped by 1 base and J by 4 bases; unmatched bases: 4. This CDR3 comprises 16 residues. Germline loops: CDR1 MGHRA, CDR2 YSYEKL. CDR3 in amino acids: CASSQVRQGAYNEQFF. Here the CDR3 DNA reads TGCGCCAGCAGCCAAGTGAGACAGGGGGCATACAATGAGCAGTTCTTC.

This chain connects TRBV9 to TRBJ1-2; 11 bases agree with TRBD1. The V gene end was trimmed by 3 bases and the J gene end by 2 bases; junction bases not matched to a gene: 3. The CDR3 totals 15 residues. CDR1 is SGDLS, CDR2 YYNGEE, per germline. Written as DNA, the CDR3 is TGTGCCAGCAGCGCGGGACAGGGGGGGAACTATGGCTACACCTTC. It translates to CASSAGQGGNYGYTF.

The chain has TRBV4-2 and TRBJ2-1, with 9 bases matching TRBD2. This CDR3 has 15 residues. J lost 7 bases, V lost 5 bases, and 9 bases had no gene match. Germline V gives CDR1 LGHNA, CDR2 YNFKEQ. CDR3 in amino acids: CASSVGAGGQNEQFF. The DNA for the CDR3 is TGTGCCAGCAGCGTCGGGGCGGGGGGGCAGAATGAGCAGTTCTTC.

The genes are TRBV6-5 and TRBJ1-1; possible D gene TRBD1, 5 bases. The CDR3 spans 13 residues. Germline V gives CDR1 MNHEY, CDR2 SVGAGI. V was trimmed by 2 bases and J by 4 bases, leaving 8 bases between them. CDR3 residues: CASSYPGTTEAFF. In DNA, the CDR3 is TGTGCCAGCAGTTACCCGGGGACCACTGAAGCTTTCTTT.

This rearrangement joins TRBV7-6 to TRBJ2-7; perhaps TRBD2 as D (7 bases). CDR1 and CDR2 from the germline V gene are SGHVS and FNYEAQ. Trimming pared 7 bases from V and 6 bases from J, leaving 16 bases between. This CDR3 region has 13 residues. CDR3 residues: CASTPGGAGEQYF. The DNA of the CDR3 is TGTGCCAGCACACCTGGGGGGGCCGGCGAGCAGTACTTC.

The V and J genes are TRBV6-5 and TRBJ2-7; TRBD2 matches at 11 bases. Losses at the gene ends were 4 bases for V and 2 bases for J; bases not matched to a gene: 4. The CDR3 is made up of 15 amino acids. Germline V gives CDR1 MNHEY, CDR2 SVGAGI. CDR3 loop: CASSLGTSGTYEQYF. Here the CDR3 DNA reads TGTGCCAGCAGTTTGGGGACTAGCGGTACCTACGAGCAGTACTTC.

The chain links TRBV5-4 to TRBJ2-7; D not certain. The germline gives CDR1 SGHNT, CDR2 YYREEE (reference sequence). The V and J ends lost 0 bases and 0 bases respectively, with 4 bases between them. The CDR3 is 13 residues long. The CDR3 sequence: CASSLGSSYEQYF. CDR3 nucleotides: TGTGCCAGCAGCTTGGGGTCCTCCTACGAGCAGTACTTC.

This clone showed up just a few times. The CDR3 here is CASSSGNHGYTF. The CDR3 coding sequence is TGTGCCAGCAGTTCAGGAAATCATGGCTACACCTTC. The J gene is TRBJ1-2, the V gene TRBV6-5, with D hard to call. Per germline, CDR1 MNHEY and CDR2 SVGAGI. The length of the CDR3 is 12 residues. The germline V and J ends were trimmed by 4 bases and 6 bases, with 9 bases remaining between them.

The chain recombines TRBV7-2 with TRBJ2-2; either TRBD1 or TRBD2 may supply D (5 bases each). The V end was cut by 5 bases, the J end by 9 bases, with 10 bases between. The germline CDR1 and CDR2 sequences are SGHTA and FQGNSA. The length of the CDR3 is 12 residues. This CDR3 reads CASSKEGWELFF. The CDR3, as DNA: TGTGCCAGCAGCAAAGAGGGGTGGGAGCTGTTTTTT. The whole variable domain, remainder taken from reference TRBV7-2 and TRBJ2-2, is GAGVSQSPSNKVTEKGKDVELRCDPISGHTALYWYRQSLGQGLEFLIYFQGNSAPDKSGLPSDRFSAERTGGSVSTLTIQRTQQEDSAVYLCASSKEGWELFFGEGSRLTVL.

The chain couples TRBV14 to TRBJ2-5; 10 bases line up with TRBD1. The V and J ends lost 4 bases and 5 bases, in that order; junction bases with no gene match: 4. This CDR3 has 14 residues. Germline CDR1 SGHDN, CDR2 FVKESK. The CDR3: CASSPGQGWETQYF. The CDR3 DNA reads TGTGCCAGCAGCCCGGGACAGGGGTGGGAGACCCAGTACTTC.

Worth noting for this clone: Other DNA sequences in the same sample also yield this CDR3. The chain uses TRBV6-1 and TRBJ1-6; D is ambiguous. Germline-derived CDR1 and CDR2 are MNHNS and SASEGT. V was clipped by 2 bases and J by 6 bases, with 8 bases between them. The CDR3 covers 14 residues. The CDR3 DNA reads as TGTGCCAGCAGTGAATCTACCTTTAATTCACCCCTCCACTTT. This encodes CASSESTFNSPLHF.

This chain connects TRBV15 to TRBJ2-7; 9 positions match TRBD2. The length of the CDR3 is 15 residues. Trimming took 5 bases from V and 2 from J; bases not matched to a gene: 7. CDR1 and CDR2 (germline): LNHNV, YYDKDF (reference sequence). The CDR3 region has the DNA TGTGCCACCAGCCCTATGAGCGGGGGGACCTACGAGCAGTACTTC. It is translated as CATSPMSGGTYEQYF.

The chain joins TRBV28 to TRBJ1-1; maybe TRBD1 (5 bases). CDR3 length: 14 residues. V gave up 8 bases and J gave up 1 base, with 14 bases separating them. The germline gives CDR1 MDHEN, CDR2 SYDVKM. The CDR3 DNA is TGTGCCAGCGGTCCGGGACTCCAGAACACTGAAGCTTTCTTT. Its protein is CASGPGLQNTEAFF.

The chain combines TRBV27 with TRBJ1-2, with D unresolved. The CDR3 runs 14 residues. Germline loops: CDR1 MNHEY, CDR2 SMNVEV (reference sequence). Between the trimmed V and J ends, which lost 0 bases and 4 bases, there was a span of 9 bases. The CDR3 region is CASSLSTGLYGYTF. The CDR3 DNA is TGTGCCAGCAGTTTATCGACCGGCCTCTATGGCTACACCTTC.

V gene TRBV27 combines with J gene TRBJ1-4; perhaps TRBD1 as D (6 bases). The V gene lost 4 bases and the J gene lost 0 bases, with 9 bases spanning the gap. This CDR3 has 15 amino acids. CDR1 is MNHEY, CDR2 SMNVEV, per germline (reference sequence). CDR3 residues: CASSSSGATNEKLFF. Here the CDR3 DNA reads TGTGCCAGCAGTTCCTCAGGGGCAACTAATGAAAAACTGTTTTTT.

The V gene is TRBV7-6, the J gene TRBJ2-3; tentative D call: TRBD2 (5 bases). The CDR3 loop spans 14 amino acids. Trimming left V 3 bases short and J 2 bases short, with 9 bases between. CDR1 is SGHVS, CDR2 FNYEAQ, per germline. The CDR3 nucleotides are TGTGCCAGCAGCTTCACGGGGATCACAGATACGCAGTATTTT. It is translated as CASSFTGITDTQYF.

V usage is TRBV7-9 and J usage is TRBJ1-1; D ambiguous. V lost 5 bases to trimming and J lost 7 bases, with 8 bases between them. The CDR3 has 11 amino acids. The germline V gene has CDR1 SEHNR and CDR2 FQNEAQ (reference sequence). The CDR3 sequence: CASSVRVEAFF. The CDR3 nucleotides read TGTGCCAGCAGCGTCCGGGTTGAAGCTTTCTTT.

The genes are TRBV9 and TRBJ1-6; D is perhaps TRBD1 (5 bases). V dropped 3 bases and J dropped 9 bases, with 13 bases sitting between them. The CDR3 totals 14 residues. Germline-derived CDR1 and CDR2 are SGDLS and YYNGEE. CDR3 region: CASSAGEGSSPLHF. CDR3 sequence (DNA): TGTGCCAGCAGCGCGGGGGAGGGGTCTTCACCCCTCCACTTT.

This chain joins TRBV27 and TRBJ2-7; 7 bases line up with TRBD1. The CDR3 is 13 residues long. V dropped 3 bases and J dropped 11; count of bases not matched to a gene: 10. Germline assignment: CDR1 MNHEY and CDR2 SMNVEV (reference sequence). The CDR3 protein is CASSFKGQPYEYF. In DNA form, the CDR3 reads TGTGCCAGCAGTTTTAAGGGACAGCCGTACGAGTACTTC.

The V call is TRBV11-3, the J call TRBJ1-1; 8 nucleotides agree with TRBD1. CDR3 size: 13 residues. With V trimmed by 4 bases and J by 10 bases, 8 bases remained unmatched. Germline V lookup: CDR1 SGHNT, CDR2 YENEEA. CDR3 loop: CASSSPGQELAFF. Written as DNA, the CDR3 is TGTGCCAGCAGCTCGCCGGGACAGGAGTTAGCTTTCTTT.